The next 2 T cell receptor beta chains were all read from a single sample in a study of cytomegalovirus exposure and HLA in healthy donors. Sequencing was performed with immunoSEQ multiplex PCR; in TCRdb, only in-frame clones are kept and a portion is missing. This table has around 62,000 clones, roughly 89% appearing once. The sample consisted of PBMCs. The receptors derive from a woman aged 18 to 35 in good health and CMV-seronegative.

This chain joins TRBV28 and TRBJ2-7; D possibly corresponds to TRBD2 (6 bases). The CDR3 length is 14 residues. Germline CDR1 is MDHEN and CDR2 is SYDVKM. V was pared by 7 bases and J by 3 bases, with 16 bases between. CDR3 nucleotides: TGTGCCAGCATCCAGAGCGGGTTCGGCTACGAGCAGTACTTC. This sequence encodes CASIQSGFGYEQYF.

The chain couples TRBV14 to TRBJ2-3; 7 bases fit TRBD1. The CDR3 sequence is 19 residues long. Germline V gene lookup returns CDR1 SGHDN and CDR2 FVKESK. V lost 0 bases and J lost 7; bases outside the gene matches: 19. Here the CDR3 reads CASSQDRFSGQRRGYTQYF. The CDR3 nucleotides read TGTGCCAGCAGCCAAGATCGTTTCTCGGGACAGAGGCGAGGATATACGCAGTATTTT.